This paragraph reports one T cell receptor beta chain. Its antigen is currently unknown. The data were obtained in a study of vaccination and CD4 T cells after COVID-19. Overall study: Diagnosis preceded the drawing of post-COVID samples by a median roughly 93 days (range 35 to 161).

Treatment noted: roughly 10-day PBMC culture with coronavirus spike peptide pools or control peptides (ViraFEST assay). The V end was cut by 6 bases, the J end by 6 bases, with 13 bases between. The CDR3 is 13 residues long. Per the germline V gene, CDR1 is KGHDR and CDR2 is SFDVKD. Cultured CD4+ T cell DNA underwent sequencing with the Oncomine TCR Beta short-read assay. TCRdb passed the PCR reads through MiXCR, listing each CDR3 protein once. The sample gives around 14,000 distinct CDR3 sequences, about 57% of which show up once; 10% is in the top ten. Sequencing was performed on CD4+ T cells from blood, cultured in vitro. The TCR sequence derives from a human donor who had recovered from COVID-19. The chain couples TRBV24-1 to TRBJ1-2, with D tentatively TRBD1 (5 bases). CDR3 residues: CATSQRGSHGYTF. The CDR3 bases are TGTGCCACCAGTCAAAGGGGTTCGCATGGCTACACCTTC.